These T cell receptor beta chains were read from a single sample in a study of blood T cells in healthy people across ages. TCRdb reanalysed the 5' RACE reads using MiXCR and keeps one entry per CDR3 protein. This sample has about 1.7 million distinct CDR3 sequences, with roughly 27% found just once. Sequenced input: blood. The receptors were sampled from a woman aged 25 to 39 in good health. Each CDR3 is given without its conserved first and last residue.

CDR3 length	V gene	J gene	CDR3 protein
17	TRBV4-3	TRBJ1-5	ASSQDRTGGQGSNQPQH
12	TRBV12-3/TRBV12-4	TRBJ2-1	ASSPTSGDNEQF
11	TRBV12-3/TRBV12-4	TRBJ2-1	ASSFGGTGEQF
13	TRBV28	TRBJ2-7	ASSSPVGGWYEQY
13	TRBV9	TRBJ2-7	ASSVGSVAIDEQY
8	TRBV20-1	TRBJ2-5	SASRVFQY
17	TRBV2	TRBJ2-4	ASSAGGAGRGRAVNIQY
9	TRBV10-3	TRBJ2-3	ATRYTDTQY
15	TRBV20-1	TRBJ1-1	SARDQGSKGMNTEAF
14	TRBV7-3	TRBJ2-2	ASSLAPQGSPGELF
12	TRBV28	TRBJ1-2	ASNDWTGDYGYT
15	TRBV5-1	TRBJ2-7	ASSLATQLAGAGEQY
13	TRBV20-1	TRBJ2-3	SAIVSGSGTDTQY
16	TRBV11-2	TRBJ2-3	ASSSRIKGEEWTDTQY
11	TRBV20-1	TRBJ1-1	SARGQQNTEAF
11	TRBV6-5	TRBJ2-1	ASSLGPHNEQF
13	TRBV6-5	TRBJ2-5	ASSTTGTGRKTQY
13	TRBV11-2	TRBJ1-1	ASRENDGVSTEAF
12	TRBV12-3/TRBV12-4	TRBJ2-3	ASSVRSSTDTQY
14	TRBV20-1	TRBJ2-5	SAIGDQGGLGETQY
14	TRBV5-1	TRBJ2-5	PSTAKGSPPSEAQY
11	TRBV20-1	TRBJ2-7	SARAGLHYEQY
12	TRBV13	TRBJ2-7	ASSLDRASRSQY
14	TRBV4-3	TRBJ2-5	ASSQVLGSGQETQY
11	TRBV12-5	TRBJ2-7	ASGLAAGDEQY
12	TRBV18	TRBJ2-5	ASSPNRGQETQY
13	TRBV27	TRBJ2-7	ASSLGQGAFHEQY
11	TRBV5-6	TRBJ2-3	ASGNRGPDTQY
11	TRBV28	TRBJ1-2	ASLGGAGYGYT
12	TRBV7-3	TRBJ2-3	ASSKGAGGDTQY
13	TRBV3-1	TRBJ1-1	ASSRIDRGDTEAF
14	TRBV7-2	TRBJ2-5	ASSLAGTGEGETQY
14	TRBV3-1	TRBJ1-4	ASSQDWRRTNEKLF